This T cell receptor (beta chain) comes out of a study of blood T cell repertoires in COVID-19. Across the study: Sample material is recorded as cDNA or gDNA derived from T cells, B-cell-depleted T cells, or PBMCs.

In the study's own analysis: Reference gene primer amplification in the assay estimated nucleated cell counts. Repertoires were generated with immunoSEQ multiplex PCR, while TCRdb's copy carries only in-frame clones and drops some. V, J and clone size are those of that table, while D and trimming were read from the DNA. The data hold approximately 90,000 clones, with 60% to 85% observed a single time. Germline V gene sequence: CDR1 SQVTM, CDR2 ANQGSEA. Trimming took 4 bases from V and 10 from J; bases not matched to a gene: 10. This CDR3 contains 14 residues. The chain uses TRBV29-1 and TRBJ2-1; 10 nucleotides line up with TRBD1. The material sequenced was peripheral blood. This clonotype was sampled from a human donor in a cohort sampled during active COVID-19. The CDR3 nucleotides read TGCAGCGTTGTTAGGAGGGACAGGGGAAACGAGCAGTTCTTC. This codes for CSVVRRDRGNEQFF.